These 14 T cell receptor beta chains share one sample of origin, sequenced in a study of T-cell reconstitution after alpha-beta-depleted transplantation in children. It was with unique molecular identifiers that the TCRbeta library was prepared. In TCRdb, the PCR reads were re-called with MiXCR into one record per CDR3 protein. The table shows hundreds of thousands of distinct CDR3 sequences, with 12% occurring only once. Source: PBMCs from the stem cell graft donor, taken from the stem cell graft. These receptors were collected from a human donor who donated a stem cell graft to a child with acute lymphoblastic leukemia.

There are many counts of this clonotype. The V call is TRBV20-1, the J call TRBJ1-5; no firm D call. V shed 1 base and J shed 0 bases, with 7 bases lying between them. This CDR3 region has 14 residues. Germline V gene lookup returns CDR1 DFQATT and CDR2 SNEGSKA (reference sequence). This chain's CDR3 is CSARGGDSNQPQHF. As DNA, the CDR3 is TGCAGTGCTAGAGGCGGGGATAGCAATCAGCCCCAGCATTTT.

This clonotype came up many times. The V call is TRBV27, the J call TRBJ1-2, with TRBD1 matching over 9 bases. The germline gives CDR1 MNHEY, CDR2 SMNVEV (reference sequence). CDR3 size: 15 residues. V dropped 5 bases and J dropped 4; count of bases not matched to a gene: 8. The CDR3 loop is CASSPRQGVFYGYTF. In nucleotides, the CDR3 is TGTGCCAGCAGTCCCAGACAGGGGGTTTTCTATGGCTACACCTTC.

In the case of this clonotype: A read error may explain this, as a much larger clone is one base away. It is likely a read error, because the conserved phenylalanine at the end of the CDR3 is missing. This rearrangement joins TRBV20-1 to TRBJ2-1, with 13 bases identical to TRBD2. Germline assignment: CDR1 DFQATT and CDR2 SNEGSKA (reference sequence). J was trimmed by 6 bases and V by 1 base; bases with no gene match: 6. This CDR3 is 16 amino acids long. The CDR3 sequence: CSARAGLAGVLNEQFI. The CDR3, as DNA: TGCAGTGCTAGAGCCGGACTAGCGGGAGTTCTCAATGAGCAGTTCATC.

This clonotype was detected many times. This sequence joins TRBV3-1 and TRBJ2-3; D might be TRBD2 (5 bases). The germline gives CDR1 LGHDT, CDR2 YNNKEL (reference sequence). V dropped 4 bases and J dropped 0 bases, with 11 bases sitting between them. This CDR3 comprises 15 residues. The CDR3 loop is CASSPSRTSTDTQYF. The CDR3 DNA reads as TGTGCCAGCAGCCCCTCTAGGACTAGCACAGATACGCAGTATTTT.

This clonotype was detected ten times or more. This chain links TRBV28 with TRBJ2-7, with 7 bases fitting TRBD1. Germline V CDR1 and CDR2: MDHEN, SYDVKM. J gave up 1 base and V 9 bases, and 9 bases lay outside the gene matches. This CDR3 spans 14 amino acids. CDR3 DNA sequence: TGTGCCAGTATGAAAACAGGGGCATCCTACGAGCAGTACTTC. Residues: CASMKTGASYEQYF.

This clonotype was seen repeatedly, ten times or more. V is TRBV9 and J is TRBJ1-4, with 9 bases identical to TRBD1. Unmatched junction bases numbered 6, after V lost 5 bases and J lost 13 bases. This CDR3 contains 12 residues. Germline values: CDR1 SGDLS, CDR2 YYNGEE. Here the CDR3 DNA reads TGTGCCAGCAGGGGAGACAGGGGGAGACTGTTTTTT. Residues: CASRGDRGRLFF.

This clonotype was seen ten or more times. The gene calls are TRBV5-5 and TRBJ1-1; a possible D gene is TRBD1 (6 bases). The germline V gene encodes CDR1 SGHKS and CDR2 YYEKEE (reference sequence). The V and J ends lost 2 bases and 3 bases respectively, with 14 bases between them. CDR3 length: 15 amino acids. CDR3: CASSFGRGRHTEAFF. Here the CDR3 DNA reads TGTGCCAGCAGCTTTGGCCGGGGGCGTCACACTGAAGCTTTCTTT.

In its sample, this clonotype was seen many times. CDR3 protein: CASSRQGGSGANVLTF. CDR3 DNA sequence: TGTGCCAGCAGTCGACAGGGGGGCTCTGGGGCCAACGTCCTGACTTTC. The V gene is TRBV14, the J gene TRBJ2-6, with TRBD1 matching over 9 bases. The germline V gene encodes CDR1 SGHDN and CDR2 FVKESK. CDR3 length: 16 residues. Trimming removed 6 bases from V and 0 bases from J; junction bases left unmatched: 3.

This clonotype was counted many times. The genes are TRBV19 and TRBJ1-1; D gene ambiguous. This CDR3 is 14 amino acids long. Trimming cost V 9 bases and J 0 bases, with 14 bases left between them. Germline CDR1 LNHDA, CDR2 SQIVND (reference sequence). The CDR3 DNA is TGTGCCAGCCTCGGCTCTTATCTGAACACTGAAGCTTTCTTT. This translates into CASLGSYLNTEAFF. The full variable domain, its missing parts supplied by reference TRBV19 and TRBJ1-1, is DGGITQSPKYLFRKEGQNVTLSCEQNLNHDAMYWYRQDPGQGLRLIYYSQIVNDFQKGDIAEGYSVSREKKESFPLTVTSAQKNPTAFYLCASLGSYLNTEAFFGQGTRLTVV.

The rearrangement joins TRBV20-1 to TRBJ1-1; possibly TRBD1 for D (5 bases). V shed 0 bases and J shed 3 bases, with 17 bases lying between them. The CDR3 is made up of 16 amino acids. Germline V gene lookup returns CDR1 DFQATT and CDR2 SNEGSKA (reference sequence). The CDR3 loop reads CSARDRRGVWDTEAFF. The CDR3, as DNA: TGCAGTGCTAGAGATCGGCGGGGGGTTTGGGACACTGAAGCTTTCTTT.

The rearrangement links TRBV30 to TRBJ2-4, with unresolved D. Trimming took 4 bases from V and 0 from J, leaving 10 bases between them. CDR1 is GTSNPN and CDR2 is SVGIG in the germline V gene (reference sequence). This CDR3 has 14 amino acids. The CDR3 sequence is CAWTPGPAKNIQYF. The CDR3 region has the DNA TGTGCCTGGACACCGGGTCCAGCCAAAAACATTCAGTACTTC.

The chain links TRBV7-3 to TRBJ2-2; 9 positions match TRBD2. The CDR3 has 16 residues. Germline V gene sequence: CDR1 SGHTA, CDR2 FQGTGA. V shed 3 bases and J 1 base; nucleotides not matched to a gene: 3. The CDR3 DNA reads TGTGCCAGCAGCTTTTGGACTAGCGAGAACACCGGGGAGCTGTTTTTT. Amino acid sequence: CASSFWTSENTGELFF.

This clonotype was seen repeatedly, ten times or more. The V call is TRBV4-3, the J call TRBJ1-4; TRBD1 agrees at 7 bases. The length of the CDR3 is 14 residues. V gave up 8 bases and J gave up 3 bases; unmatched junction bases: 6. Per the germline V gene, CDR1 is LGHNA and CDR2 is YSLEER. The CDR3 nucleotides are TGCGCCAGCGCACAGGGGTCCCCTAATGAAAAACTGTTTTTT. It is translated as CASAQGSPNEKLFF.

This clonotype has at least ten counts. V and J are TRBV7-2 and TRBJ2-2; 8 positions match TRBD1. The CDR3 contains 16 residues. Germline CDR1 reads SGHTA; CDR2 reads FQGNSA. The V gene end was trimmed by 6 bases and the J gene end by 1 base; junction bases not matched to a gene: 7. CDR3 coding DNA: TGTGCCAGCAGTTTAAGGACAGGGCAGAACACCGGGGAGCTGTTTTTT. The encoded protein is CASSLRTGQNTGELFF.